This entry lists 8 T cell receptor beta chains sequenced from one sample in a study of response to subunit inactivated influenza vaccine. TCRdb recomputed calls from the RT-PCR reads with MiXCR, one row per CDR3 protein. The sample shows about 520,000 distinct CDR3 sequences, 6% to 9% of them seen only once. Sequenced here: PBMCs from blood, sampled about 23 months after vaccination. Source of these receptors: a man aged 45 to 70 who received an inactivated influenza vaccine.

This chain joins TRBV11-2 and TRBJ2-7; 7 bases align to TRBD2. The CDR3 covers 18 residues. CDR1 is SGHAT and CDR2 is FQNNGV in the germline V gene. Trimming at V came to 1 base and at J to 0 bases, leaving 12 bases not matched to a gene. The CDR3 DNA sequence: TGTGCCAGCAGCTTAGGCCGGGGAGGGACCGCGAGCTCCTACGAGCAGTACTTC. This encodes CASSLGRGGTASSYEQYF.

V is TRBV4-3 and J is TRBJ2-7; 8 bases are shared with TRBD1. The CDR3 is 15 amino acids. The germline V gene encodes CDR1 LGHNA and CDR2 YSLEER. J was trimmed by 3 bases and V by 0 bases; bases with no gene match: 4. The CDR3 region is CASSQDRTGLYEQYF. CDR3 coding DNA: TGCGCCAGCAGCCAAGACCGGACAGGGCTCTACGAGCAGTACTTC.

This clonotype was seen a handful of times. The chain's CDR3 is CASSPERGFHEQYF. DNA for the CDR3: TGCGCCAGCAGCCCTGAACGGGGGTTCCACGAGCAGTACTTC. The J gene is TRBJ2-7, the V gene TRBV5-1; D is perhaps TRBD2 (6 bases). The germline CDR1 and CDR2 sequences are SGHRS and YFSETQ. Trimming shortened V by 4 bases and J by 5 bases, and 16 bases separated the two germline ends. CDR3 size: 14 residues.

This sequence joins TRBV7-2 and TRBJ1-5; possibly TRBD1 for D (6 bases). Germline V gene lookup returns CDR1 SGHTA and CDR2 FQGNSA. Trimming stripped 4 bases from V and 4 bases from J, with 14 bases between. This CDR3 is 15 amino acids long. CDR3 in amino acids: CASSWGAGGNQPQHF. In nucleotides, the CDR3 is TGTGCCAGCAGCTGGGGGGCGGGGGGAAATCAGCCCCAGCATTTT. Variable domain in full (rest from reference TRBV7-2 and TRBJ1-5): GAGVSQSPSNKVTEKGKDVELRCDPISGHTALYWYRQSLGQGLEFLIYFQGNSAPDKSGLPSDRFSAERTGGSVSTLTIQRTQQEDSAVYLCASSWGAGGNQPQHFGDGTRLSIL.

The V and J genes are TRBV7-6 and TRBJ2-2; no firm D call. The CDR3 totals 15 residues. Trimming took 1 base from V and 0 from J, leaving 6 bases between them. The germline gives CDR1 SGHVS, CDR2 FNYEAQ. The CDR3 sequence: CASSLGFTNTGELFF. For the CDR3, the DNA is TGTGCCAGCAGCTTAGGGTTTACGAACACCGGGGAGCTGTTTTTT.

This clonotype has a count of ten or more. The V call is TRBV7-9, the J call TRBJ1-6; D is possibly TRBD1 (6 bases). Germline V gene lookup returns CDR1 SEHNR and CDR2 FQNEAQ (reference sequence). Between the trimmed V and J ends, which lost 4 bases and 9 bases, there was a span of 13 bases. This CDR3 has 14 amino acids. CDR3 sequence (DNA): TGTGCCAGCAGCTACAGAGAACAGGGTTCACCCCTCCACTTT. Amino acid sequence: CASSYREQGSPLHF.

This sequence joins TRBV28 and TRBJ2-7, with D perhaps given as TRBD1 or TRBD2 (5 bases each). This CDR3 is 14 amino acids long. Per germline, CDR1 MDHEN and CDR2 SYDVKM. The V and J ends lost 7 bases and 6 bases respectively, with 19 bases between them. The CDR3: CASTSGTTPREQYF. Written as DNA, the CDR3 is TGTGCCAGCACTTCCGGGACGACCCCCCGCGAGCAGTACTTC.

This clonotype was counted ten times or more. The V and J genes are TRBV7-8 and TRBJ1-2; maybe TRBD1 (5 bases). Looked up from germline, CDR1 is SGHVS and CDR2 is FQNEAQ. Trimming stripped 1 base from V and 8 bases from J, with 11 bases between. CDR3 size: 13 residues. The CDR3 region is CASSLVGGRGYTF. The CDR3 DNA sequence: TGTGCCAGCAGCTTAGTTGGGGGGAGAGGCTACACCTTC.